This TCR beta chain derives from a study of beta chain features in type 1 diabetes. The whole isolated RNA underwent reverse transcription, so sequencing captured expressed TCRB transcripts. This table comes from immunoSEQ multiplex PCR, and its TCRdb copy is limited to in-frame clones, with some not included. This table holds about 340,000 clones, approximately 8.2% found once. This CDR3 comprises 14 residues. The germline V gene encodes CDR1 KGHSH and CDR2 LQKENI. Trimming shortened V by 5 bases and J by 1 base, and 11 bases separated the two germline ends. The rearrangement links TRBV18 to TRBJ2-5; D is unclear. Sequenced material: central memory CD4+ T cells from blood. This sequence was found in a woman between 18 and 29 years old in good health. This chain's CDR3 is CASSEMHSQETQYF. The CDR3 nucleotides read TGTGCCAGCTCAGAGATGCACTCCCAAGAGACCCAGTACTTC.